This paragraph reports one T cell receptor beta chain. Its target is not known. The data stem from a study of T cells after yellow fever vaccination. Germline V lookup: CDR1 SGHTA, CDR2 FQGNSA. V trimming: 4 bases; J trimming: 5 bases; junction bases outside the gene matches: 8. This CDR3 is 15 amino acids long. Study-wide results and caveats: Post-booster repertoires contained most primary-vaccination clones again (96% CD4, 85% to 90% CD8).

TCRdb called the 5' RACE reads again in MiXCR, with one record for every CDR3 protein. The sample contains hundreds of thousands of distinct CDR3 sequences, approximately 13% of which appear only once. The sample was PBMCs, taken on the day of the yellow fever booster vaccination. The V call is TRBV7-2, the J call TRBJ2-7, with 10 nucleotides matching TRBD1. This receptor was identified in a man younger than 45 who received the YFV17D yellow fever vaccine. CDR3 protein: CASSYRDRGLDEQYF. In DNA form, the CDR3 reads TGTGCCAGCAGCTACCGGGACAGGGGTTTGGACGAGCAGTACTTC.